A single sample is the source of the 28 T cell receptor beta chains below, sequenced in a study of metastatic and nonmetastatic thyroid tumors. From the PCR reads, TCRdb re-called clones with MiXCR. The sample gives 32,000 or so clones, roughly a fifth of which show up once; approximately 8.2% is in the top ten. Before thyroid surgery, none of the patients had received any treatment. The material sequenced was blood. These receptors were obtained from a female donor with papillary thyroid cancer or a benign thyroid nodule (not recorded which). Some clones in this sample may be carry-over from other donors' samples.

This clone was counted ten times or more. As DNA, the CDR3 is TGCGCCAGCAGCTTGGGAGGGACTAATGAAAAACTGTTTTTT. Its translation: CASSLGGTNEKLFF. The gene calls are TRBV5-1 and TRBJ1-4; D remains unclear. Germline CDR1 reads SGHRS; CDR2 reads YFSETQ. V lost 0 bases and J lost 2, with 5 bases in between. The CDR3 is 14 residues long.

The sample holds many counts of this clone. V and J are TRBV6-1 and TRBJ2-4; perhaps TRBD2 as D (5 bases). V gave up 1 base and J gave up 7 bases, with 11 bases separating them. Per the germline V gene, CDR1 is MNHNS and CDR2 is SASEGT. The CDR3 is 14 amino acids. The CDR3 spells CASSEGGRGNIQYF. The CDR3 nucleotides read TGTGCCAGCAGTGAAGGCGGCCGGGGTAACATTCAGTACTTC.

This clone was seen ten or more times. This rearrangement joins TRBV27 to TRBJ2-1; the match to TRBD2 covers 9 bases. The CDR3 has 17 residues. J lost 2 bases, V lost 5 bases, and 10 bases had no gene match. Germline values: CDR1 MNHEY, CDR2 SMNVEV (reference sequence). CDR3 residues: CASSPTSTSGTYNEQFF. CDR3 coding DNA: TGTGCCAGCAGTCCCACCTCGACTAGCGGAACCTACAATGAGCAGTTCTTC.

The chain combines TRBV3-1 with TRBJ1-6, with D unresolved. Germline CDR1 LGHDT, CDR2 YNNKEL (reference sequence). This CDR3 is 12 amino acids long. Trimming took 1 base from V and 12 from J, leaving 7 bases between them. CDR3 loop: CASSQGPEPLHF. The DNA for the CDR3 is TGTGCCAGCAGCCAAGGGCCGGAACCCCTCCACTTT.

This clone was found a few times. This chain links TRBV12-3 or TRBV12-4 with TRBJ2-6, with unresolved D. Trimming took 5 bases from V and 1 from J, leaving 6 bases between them. CDR3 length equals 14 residues. CDR3 sequence: CASSPFSGANVLTF. CDR3 DNA sequence: TGTGCCAGCAGTCCCTTTTCTGGGGCCAACGTCCTGACTTTC.

V and J are TRBV5-1 and TRBJ2-1, with 11 bases lining up with TRBD1. The V gene end was trimmed by 4 bases and the J gene end by 6 bases; junction bases not matched to a gene: 9. CDR3 length equals 16 residues. Germline V gene lookup returns CDR1 SGHRS and CDR2 YFSETQ. The DNA of the CDR3 is TGCGCCAGCAGCGTAATTCCCGGGACAGGGGGCAATGAGCAGTTCTTC. Protein: CASSVIPGTGGNEQFF.

This clone was recorded a few times. The V call is TRBV6-1, the J call TRBJ2-7; maybe TRBD2 (6 bases). Germline V gene data show CDR1 as MNHNS and CDR2 as SASEGT. Between the trimmed V and J ends, which lost 6 bases and 4 bases, there was a span of 19 bases. The CDR3 has 15 residues. The CDR3 DNA reads TGTGCCAGCAGCCCAACTTGGGACTCCGAATACGAGCAGTACTTC. Its protein is CASSPTWDSEYEQYF.

The chain joins TRBV11-2 to TRBJ1-1, with D hard to call. The V end lost 2 bases, the J end lost 2 bases, and 15 bases lay between the germline ends. Germline V gives CDR1 SGHAT, CDR2 FQNNGV. This CDR3 region has 16 residues. CDR3 region: CASSLSSGGINTEAFF. Here the CDR3 DNA reads TGTGCCAGCAGCTTATCCTCAGGCGGTATTAACACTGAAGCTTTCTTT. The variable domain in full, completed from reference TRBV11-2 and TRBJ1-1, reads EAGVAQSPRYKIIEKRQSVAFWCNPISGHATLYWYQQILGQGPKLLIQFQNNGVVDDSQLPKDRFSAERLKGVDSTLKIQPAKLEDSAVYLCASSLSSGGINTEAFFGQGTRLTVV.

This clone was counted many times. V gene TRBV28 combines with J gene TRBJ1-2, with D possibly matching TRBD1 (5 bases). Germline V gene data show CDR1 as MDHEN and CDR2 as SYDVKM. Trimming shortened V by 1 base and J by 4 bases, and 10 bases separated the two germline ends. This CDR3 contains 14 residues. As DNA, the CDR3 is TGTGCCAGCAGTTTATCCCAGGGTACCTATGGCTACACCTTC. This translates into CASSLSQGTYGYTF.

This clone was counted at least ten times. The gene calls are TRBV7-9 and TRBJ2-2; the D is unclear. CDR3 length equals 14 residues. Trimming removed 5 bases at V and 8 bases at J, with 15 bases between. Per germline, CDR1 SEHNR and CDR2 FQNEAQ (reference sequence). CDR3 in amino acids: CASSLRAEAGELFF. CDR3 in DNA: TGTGCCAGCAGCCTTAGGGCCGAGGCTGGGGAGCTGTTTTTT.

This clone came up many times. The chain employs TRBV20-1 and TRBJ2-1; 11 nucleotides match TRBD2. Germline V gene lookup returns CDR1 DFQATT and CDR2 SNEGSKA (reference sequence). The length of the CDR3 is 15 residues. With 6 bases clipped from V and 6 bases from J, the junction kept 10 bases outside the gene matches. The DNA for the CDR3 is TGCAGTGCCAATTCTGGGCTAGCGGGGGGCAATGAGCAGTTCTTC. Amino acid sequence: CSANSGLAGGNEQFF.

This clone occurred a few times. The V and J genes are TRBV7-2 and TRBJ2-3, with TRBD2 identical over 11 bases. Germline V CDR1 and CDR2: SGHTA, FQGNSA. The V and J ends lost 3 bases and 3 bases, in that order; junction bases with no gene match: 2. The CDR3 has 15 residues. The CDR3: CASSFSGRATDTQYF. The CDR3 bases are TGTGCCAGCAGCTTTAGCGGGAGGGCGACAGATACGCAGTATTTT.

The J gene is TRBJ2-2, the V gene TRBV28; D is unclear. The CDR3 is 14 amino acids. Per the germline V gene, CDR1 is MDHEN and CDR2 is SYDVKM. Deletions cut 6 bases from V and 4 bases from J, with 12 bases between. Here the CDR3 DNA reads TGTGCCAGCAGCCCCGCGGTTCCCACCGGGGAGCTGTTTTTT. It yields the protein CASSPAVPTGELFF.

The table lists this clone with a few counts. The chain carries TRBV24-1 and TRBJ1-2; tentative D call: TRBD1 (6 bases). The CDR3 covers 16 residues. The ends were cut back, 3 bases at V and 6 bases at J, with 19 bases in the middle. In germline, CDR1 is KGHDR, CDR2 SFDVKD. The CDR3 reads CATSDPRQDSVNGYTF. The CDR3 DNA reads TGTGCCACCAGTGATCCGCGACAGGATTCCGTCAATGGCTACACCTTC.

This clone appeared many times. The V and J genes are TRBV12-3 or TRBV12-4 and TRBJ2-3; the D gene could be TRBD1 or TRBD2 (7 bases each). The V end lost 5 bases, the J end lost 1 base, and 19 bases lay between the germline ends. The CDR3 extends over 17 amino acids. CDR3 protein: CASSPWGGGYGTDTQYF. Written as DNA, the CDR3 is TGTGCCAGCAGTCCTTGGGGAGGGGGCTACGGCACAGATACGCAGTATTTT.

There are a few counts of this clone. The CDR3 sequence: CASRRDYSNQPQHF. CDR3 sequence (DNA): TGCGCCAGCAGACGGGATTATAGCAATCAGCCCCAGCATTTT. This chain links TRBV10-2 with TRBJ1-5; the D is unclear. Trimming pared 6 bases from V and 0 bases from J, leaving 9 bases between. CDR3 length equals 14 residues. The germline V gene has CDR1 WSHSY and CDR2 SAAADI.

This clone came up many times. The rearrangement joins TRBV15 to TRBJ2-1; 9 nucleotides line up with TRBD2. This CDR3 region has 16 residues. With 1 base clipped from V and 6 bases from J, the junction kept 7 bases outside the gene matches. The germline V gene encodes CDR1 LNHNV and CDR2 YYDKDF (reference sequence). The CDR3, as DNA: TGTGCCACCAGCAGAGGGGGGGCTAGCGGGGTCAATGAGCAGTTCTTC. As protein: CATSRGGASGVNEQFF.

The chain combines TRBV10-3 with TRBJ1-2, with D uncertain. This CDR3 is 12 amino acids long. Germline V gene lookup returns CDR1 ENHRY and CDR2 SYGVKD. The V end lost 0 bases, the J end lost 8 bases, and 7 bases lay between the germline ends. CDR3 sequence reads: CAISESVVGYTF. CDR3 DNA: TGTGCCATCAGTGAGTCGGTGGTCGGCTACACCTTC.

This clone was detected many times. The chain couples TRBV5-8 to TRBJ2-4, with D uncertain. Deletions cut 7 bases from V and 8 bases from J, with 4 bases between. Germline V gene lookup returns CDR1 SGHTS and CDR2 YDEGEE. The CDR3 has 9 amino acids. The DNA for the CDR3 is TGTGCCAGCGGCTACATTCAGTACTTC. Residues: CASGYIQYF.

The chain has TRBV5-1 and TRBJ2-2; 12 positions match TRBD1. The CDR3 sequence is 16 residues long. V shed 3 bases, J shed 4 bases, and the junction held 4 bases outside the gene matches. The germline CDR1 and CDR2 sequences are SGHRS and YFSETQ. Here the CDR3 DNA reads TGCGCCAGCAGCTGGCAGGGACAGGGGGCCACCGGGGAGCTGTTTTTT. This encodes CASSWQGQGATGELFF.

By sample share, this clone is medium-sized. The chain is built from TRBV6-1 and TRBJ2-7; possible D gene TRBD1, 5 bases. With 6 bases removed from V and 5 bases from J, the gap between germline ends came to 23 bases. Per the germline V gene, CDR1 is MNHNS and CDR2 is SASEGT. The CDR3 has 16 residues. The CDR3 is CASSPFGQGDSHEQYF. The CDR3 nucleotides read TGTGCCAGCAGCCCCTTCGGGCAAGGGGATTCCCACGAGCAGTACTTC.

The chain has TRBV5-6 and TRBJ2-1; a possible D gene is TRBD2 (6 bases). Between the trimmed V and J ends, which lost 0 bases and 6 bases, there was a span of 10 bases. Germline V lookup: CDR1 SGHDT, CDR2 YYEEEE. This CDR3 comprises 14 residues. In nucleotides, the CDR3 is TGTGCCAGCAGCTTGGTTTTTAGCGGCAATGAGCAGTTCTTC. Its translation is CASSLVFSGNEQFF.

The chain combines TRBV19 with TRBJ1-3, with D unclear. CDR1 and CDR2 from the germline V gene are LNHDA and SQIVND (reference sequence). This CDR3 comprises 15 residues. V was shortened by 3 bases and J by 0 bases, with 9 bases between the two germline ends. CDR3 DNA sequence: TGTGCCAGTAGTATTCTGAGTCGCTCTGGAAACACCATATATTTT. Amino acids: CASSILSRSGNTIYF.

This sequence joins TRBV10-3 and TRBJ2-2; either TRBD1 or TRBD2 may fit D (5 bases each). Germline CDR1 ENHRY, CDR2 SYGVKD. Trimming removed 6 bases at V and 5 bases at J, with 13 bases between. The CDR3 extends over 14 amino acids. This CDR3 reads CAIRGTVSTGELFF. The CDR3 DNA sequence: TGTGCCATCAGGGGGACGGTTTCAACCGGGGAGCTGTTTTTT.

The rearrangement uses TRBV12-3 or TRBV12-4 and TRBJ2-1, with 13 bases identical to TRBD2. Trimming at V came to 3 bases and at J to 12 bases, leaving 5 bases not matched to a gene. This CDR3 is 14 amino acids long. DNA for the CDR3: TGTGCCAGCAGTTTGGAGGGGACTAGCGGGACGCAGTTCTTC. This sequence encodes CASSLEGTSGTQFF.

This clone was seen just once. The J gene is TRBJ2-2, the V gene TRBV20-1; D is possibly TRBD1 or TRBD2 (5 bases each). Germline V gene data show CDR1 as DFQATT and CDR2 as SNEGSKA (reference sequence). Trimming cost V 5 bases and J 13 bases, with 17 bases left between them. The CDR3 length is 12 residues. The CDR3 loop reads CSAWDLPRGLFF. The CDR3 bases are TGCAGTGCTTGGGACCTCCCTAGGGGGCTGTTTTTT.

There are many counts of this clone. The genes are TRBV5-1 and TRBJ2-5, with D unclear. In germline, CDR1 is SGHRS, CDR2 YFSETQ. V was shortened by 2 bases and J by 1 base, with 9 bases between the two germline ends. The CDR3 loop spans 14 amino acids. The CDR3 DNA follows: TGCGCCAGCAGCTTCGGTGTATTCCAAGAGACCCAGTACTTC. Amino acid sequence: CASSFGVFQETQYF.

This clone turned up a few times. Given a much more abundant clone one base away, this may be a read error. The chain links TRBV7-9 to TRBJ2-4, with D tentatively TRBD2 (6 bases). Germline-derived CDR1 and CDR2 are SEHNR and FQNEAQ (reference sequence). V was cut by 5 bases and J by 1 base, with 27 bases left in between. The CDR3 extends over 20 amino acids. This CDR3 reads CASSPSPLAGQPGAKNIQYF. The CDR3, as DNA: TGTGCCAGCAGCCCGTCCCCACTAGCTGGCCAACCCGGGGCCAAAAACATTCAGTACTTC. The full variable domain, in which reference TRBV7-9 and TRBJ2-4 provide the parts outside the CDR3, is DTGVSQNPRHKITKRGQNVTFRCDPISEHNRLYWYRQTLGQGPEFLTYFQNEAQLEKSRLLSDRFSAERPKGSFSTLEIQRTEQGDSAMYLCASSPSPLAGQPGAKNIQYFGAGTRLSVL.